The 14 T cell receptor beta chains below were found in one sample sequenced in a study of technical replicates of blood from a handful of donors. Data came from immunoSEQ multiplex PCR; TCRdb stores just in-frame clones and leaves some out. The sample lists fewer than 95,000 clones; over 90% were seen once. Source material: T cells isolated from PBMCs. These receptors came from a human donor in good health.

This clone has more than one count but fewer than ten. The chain carries TRBV7-9 and TRBJ1-3; the D gene is possibly TRBD1 (5 bases). V lost 1 base, J lost 0 bases, and 7 bases lay in between. The CDR3 has 15 amino acids. Germline assignment: CDR1 SEHNR and CDR2 FQNEAQ (reference sequence). This CDR3 reads CASSLEGHSGNTIYF. The DNA for the CDR3 is TGTGCCAGCAGCTTAGAGGGGCACTCTGGAAACACCATATATTTT.

The J gene is TRBJ2-3, the V gene TRBV11-2; TRBD1 agrees at 8 bases. The ends lost 5 bases at V and 2 bases at J; junction bases unmatched: 9. Germline CDR1 SGHAT, CDR2 FQNNGV. This CDR3 is built from 16 residues. The DNA for the CDR3 is TGTGCCAGCAGCCTGGGACAGGACTCAATCACAGATACGCAGTATTTT. As protein: CASSLGQDSITDTQYF. Complete variable domain (other parts from reference TRBV11-2 and TRBJ2-3): EAGVAQSPRYKIIEKRQSVAFWCNPISGHATLYWYQQILGQGPKLLIQFQNNGVVDDSQLPKDRFSAERLKGVDSTLKIQPAKLEDSAVYLCASSLGQDSITDTQYFGPGTRLTVL.

Only one count was recorded for this clone. The V gene is TRBV4-1, the J gene TRBJ2-4, with TRBD1 matching 7 bases. The germline gives CDR1 MGHRA, CDR2 YSYEKL. CDR3 length equals 12 residues. V lost 0 bases to trimming and J lost 15 bases; unmatched junction nucleotides: 5. The CDR3, as DNA: TGCGCCAGCAGCCAAGAGACAGGGTCCCCGTACTTC. It yields the protein CASSQETGSPYF.

The chain employs TRBV6-1 and TRBJ2-7, with 10 bases fitting TRBD1. Germline assignment: CDR1 MNHNS and CDR2 SASEGT. Losses at the gene ends were 1 base for V and 4 bases for J; bases not matched to a gene: 4. The CDR3 sequence is 15 residues long. CDR3 sequence: CASSEGGTGVYEQYF. The CDR3 coding sequence is TGTGCCAGCAGTGAAGGTGGGACAGGGGTTTACGAGCAGTACTTC.

This clone was counted a single time. This rearrangement joins TRBV11-2 to TRBJ1-1, with D uncertain. Germline V gene sequence: CDR1 SGHAT, CDR2 FQNNGV. Deletions cut 0 bases from V and 5 bases from J, with 13 bases between. The CDR3 is 15 amino acids. The CDR3 nucleotides are TGTGCCAGCAGCTTAGAAGGCCTTCGGGGAACTGAAGCTTTCTTT. Residues: CASSLEGLRGTEAFF.

This clone was seen just once. This chain connects TRBV4-1 to TRBJ2-2, with 10 bases aligning to TRBD2. Trimming cost V 1 base and J 0 bases; bases outside gene matches: 2. The CDR3 extends over 17 amino acids. Germline loops: CDR1 MGHRA, CDR2 YSYEKL. The CDR3 DNA is TGCGCCAGCAGCCAAGGGCTAGCGGGGGCGAACACCGGGGAGCTGTTTTTT. Its protein is CASSQGLAGANTGELFF.

This sequence joins TRBV27 and TRBJ1-1; no firm D call. The CDR3 is 14 amino acids. The germline CDR1 and CDR2 sequences are MNHEY and SMNVEV (reference sequence). V was pared by 5 bases and J by 0 bases, with 10 bases between. The CDR3 is CASSTLQVNTEAFF. The CDR3 DNA follows: TGTGCCAGCAGTACACTTCAGGTGAACACTGAAGCTTTCTTT.

The V and J genes are TRBV5-1 and TRBJ2-3, with D unclear. V was shortened by 4 bases and J by 0 bases, with 9 bases between the two germline ends. The CDR3 loop spans 14 amino acids. Looked up from germline, CDR1 is SGHRS and CDR2 is YFSETQ. CDR3 DNA sequence: TGCGCCAGCAGCACAGCAACTAGCACAGATACGCAGTATTTT. As protein: CASSTATSTDTQYF.

This chain links TRBV4-1 with TRBJ2-2; TRBD1 aligns across 9 bases. The CDR3 runs to 15 residues. Trimming at V came to 3 bases and at J to 3 bases, leaving 2 bases not matched to a gene. CDR1 is MGHRA, CDR2 YSYEKL, per germline. The CDR3 bases are TGCGCCAGCAGCCATTGGACAGGGGACACCGGGGAGCTGTTTTTT. This translates into CASSHWTGDTGELFF.

The chain employs TRBV9 and TRBJ2-5, with TRBD1 identical over 9 bases. Looked up from germline, CDR1 is SGDLS and CDR2 is YYNGEE. This CDR3 comprises 16 residues. V was clipped by 3 bases and J by 4 bases; unmatched bases: 10. In nucleotides, the CDR3 is TGTGCCAGCAGCGCTCTAACAGGGGGCGAGGGAGAGACCCAGTACTTC. Protein product: CASSALTGGEGETQYF. The whole variable domain, remainder taken from reference TRBV9 and TRBJ2-5, is DSGVTQTPKHLITATGQRVTLRCSPRSGDLSVYWYQQSLDQGLQFLIQYYNGEERAKGNILERFSAQQFPDLHSELNLSSLELGDSALYFCASSALTGGEGETQYFGPGTRLLVL.

The chain employs TRBV5-1 and TRBJ2-5; D gene unclear. Germline assignment: CDR1 SGHRS and CDR2 YFSETQ. Between the trimmed V and J ends, which lost 0 bases and 0 bases, there was a span of 6 bases. CDR3 size: 14 residues. CDR3 in DNA: TGCGCCAGCAGCTTGGGGCAGTACCAAGAGACCCAGTACTTC. This gives the protein CASSLGQYQETQYF.

The chain is built from TRBV7-2 and TRBJ1-2; no reliable D call. The CDR3 runs 16 residues. Germline CDR1 is SGHTA and CDR2 is FQGNSA. V lost 3 bases to trimming and J lost 3 bases, with 17 bases between them. DNA for the CDR3: TGTGCCAGCAGCTTCATGTTGGACTTCTTCTACTATGGCTACACCTTC. This translates into CASSFMLDFFYYGYTF.

This chain uses TRBV30 with TRBJ1-5, with 7 bases fitting TRBD1. Germline V lookup: CDR1 GTSNPN, CDR2 SVGIG (reference sequence). V lost 5 bases to trimming and J lost 7 bases; unmatched junction nucleotides: 5. The CDR3 covers 12 residues. In DNA, the CDR3 is TGTGCCTGGCAGGGGGGTGGACAGCCCCAGCATTTT. Encoded protein: CAWQGGGQPQHF. The full variable domain, rest sourced from reference TRBV30 and TRBJ1-5, is SQTIHQWPATLVQPVGSPLSLECTVEGTSNPNLYWYRQAAGRGLQLLFYSVGIGQISSEVPQNLSASRPQDRQFILSSKKLLLSDSGFYLCAWQGGGQPQHFGDGTRLSIL.

In regard to this clone: Germline is not matched at one junction end, which may reflect a read error. The V and J genes are TRBV2 and TRBJ2-2, with a weak D call TRBD2 (6 bases). Germline values: CDR1 SNHLY, CDR2 FYNNEI. This CDR3 region has 19 residues. The CDR3 DNA sequence: TGTGCCAGCAGTGATCCGCGCTCGGGGGACGGGAAAAGAGCCGGGGAGCTGCTTTTT. It encodes CASSDPRSGDGKRAGELLF.